The 32 T cell receptor beta chains in this list originate from one sample, sequenced in a study of blood T cell repertoires in COVID-19. Here immunoSEQ multiplex PCR was the method, and the copy in TCRdb shows in-frame clones only, minus some. The sample lists approximately 110,000 clones; 65% to 80% were seen once. Sequencing input: peripheral blood. The receptors were sampled from a human donor with acute or convalescent COVID-19. The donor label of this sample is uncertain.

The chain couples TRBV30 to TRBJ1-5; 7 bases match TRBD1. The V gene end was trimmed by 0 bases and the J gene end by 4 bases; junction bases not matched to a gene: 6. The CDR3 totals 15 residues. The germline gives CDR1 GTSNPN, CDR2 SVGIG (reference sequence). The CDR3 spells CAWSVSGQPNQPQHF. The CDR3 coding sequence is TGTGCCTGGAGTGTCTCGGGACAGCCAAATCAGCCCCAGCATTTT.

V gene TRBV24-1 combines with J gene TRBJ1-5; TRBD1 matches at 7 bases. V dropped 9 bases and J dropped 2; count of bases not matched to a gene: 6. Germline lookup yields CDR1 KGHDR and CDR2 SFDVKD. CDR3 length: 14 amino acids. The CDR3 region is CATQGGGGNQPQHF. CDR3 DNA sequence: TGTGCCACCCAGGGGGGAGGCGGCAATCAGCCCCAGCATTTT.

Only one count was recorded for this clone. V gene TRBV6-5 combines with J gene TRBJ2-5; 8 bases are a match to TRBD2. The CDR3 is made up of 12 amino acids. With 10 bases clipped from V and 5 bases from J, the junction kept 6 bases outside the gene matches. In germline, CDR1 is MNHEY, CDR2 SVGAGI. This chain's CDR3 is CATMRGEETQYF. DNA for the CDR3: TGTGCCACTATGCGGGGGGAGGAGACCCAGTACTTC.

The chain has TRBV19 and TRBJ2-1; perhaps TRBD1 as D (6 bases). V lost 5 bases and J lost 7, with 18 bases in between. In germline, CDR1 is LNHDA, CDR2 SQIVND (reference sequence). This CDR3 has 15 amino acids. The CDR3 protein is CASSSWGQGPNEQFF. For the CDR3, the DNA is TGTGCCAGTAGTTCGTGGGGGCAGGGTCCGAATGAGCAGTTCTTC.

The chain recombines TRBV30 with TRBJ2-3; TRBD2 agrees at 13 bases. The CDR3 runs 16 residues. Germline V gives CDR1 GTSNPN, CDR2 SVGIG (reference sequence). Trimming cost V 3 bases and J 2 bases; bases outside gene matches: 5. In nucleotides, the CDR3 is TGTGCCTGGAGCCCTGGACTAGCGGGGGTCACAGATACGCAGTATTTT. Translation: CAWSPGLAGVTDTQYF.

This clone was counted only a few times. The chain is built from TRBV6-5 and TRBJ2-5, with 7 bases aligning to TRBD2. V lost 0 bases and J lost 2; bases outside the gene matches: 0. The length of the CDR3 is 14 residues. CDR1 MNHEY and CDR2 SVGAGI come from the germline V gene. The CDR3 sequence is CASSYSAGQETQYF. The CDR3 nucleotides read TGTGCCAGCAGTTACTCAGCGGGGCAAGAGACCCAGTACTTC.

V is TRBV28 and J is TRBJ2-1; TRBD2 might be the D (5 bases). V gave up 1 base and J gave up 10 bases, with 11 bases separating them. The CDR3 has 13 amino acids. Germline CDR1 is MDHEN and CDR2 is SYDVKM. CDR3 in amino acids: CASSLSSPGEQFF. The DNA of the CDR3 is TGTGCCAGCAGTTTATCGTCCCCGGGGGAGCAGTTCTTC.

This chain uses TRBV12-3 or TRBV12-4 with TRBJ1-6; D is uncertain. The CDR3 runs 13 residues. V was clipped by 1 base and J by 9 bases, with 7 bases between them. The CDR3 sequence is CASSLGFGSPLHF. CDR3 DNA sequence: TGTGCCAGCAGTTTAGGGTTCGGTTCACCCCTCCACTTT.

The chain has TRBV6-5 and TRBJ2-2; 11 nucleotides match TRBD1. Per the germline V gene, CDR1 is MNHEY and CDR2 is SVGAGI. V trimming: 10 bases; J trimming: 6 bases; junction bases outside the gene matches: 10. The CDR3 spans 15 residues. CDR3 DNA: TGTGCCATCCTAGGACCGGGACAGGGGGCCGGGGAGCTGTTTTTT. Translated: CAILGPGQGAGELFF.

The J gene is TRBJ1-2, the V gene TRBV18; TRBD1 might be the D (6 bases). Germline V gene sequence: CDR1 KGHSH, CDR2 LQKENI. V was pared by 6 bases and J by 2 bases, with 16 bases between. The CDR3 runs to 15 residues. CDR3 amino acids: CASSYDRLSNYGYTF. The CDR3 nucleotides read TGTGCCAGCTCTTACGACAGGCTCTCAAACTATGGCTACACCTTC.

The table lists this clone with a few counts. This CDR3 reads CATSRARGQGQETQYF. CDR3 DNA sequence: TGTGCCACCAGCAGAGCTCGAGGACAGGGCCAAGAGACCCAGTACTTC. The gene calls are TRBV15 and TRBJ2-5, with 8 nucleotides matching TRBD1. Germline V gene data show CDR1 as LNHNV and CDR2 as YYDKDF (reference sequence). The CDR3 runs 16 residues. The V gene end was trimmed by 1 base and the J gene end by 1 base; junction bases not matched to a gene: 5. The full variable domain, completed using reference TRBV15 and TRBJ2-5, is DAMVIQNPRYQVTQFGKPVTLSCSQTLNHNVMYWYQQKSSQAPKLLFHYYDKDFNNEADTPDNFQSRRPNTSFCFLDIRSPGLGDTAMYLCATSRARGQGQETQYFGPGTRLLVL.

This clone is classed as medium-sized. Different DNA sequences within this sample yield the same CDR3. The V and J genes are TRBV4-1 and TRBJ2-5, with TRBD1 matching 10 bases. This CDR3 has 16 residues. Per germline, CDR1 MGHRA and CDR2 YSYEKL. V lost 1 base to trimming and J lost 5 bases; unmatched junction nucleotides: 7. CDR3 amino acids: CASSQGRTGGWETQYF. CDR3 coding DNA: TGCGCCAGCAGCCAAGGGAGGACAGGGGGATGGGAGACCCAGTACTTC.

This chain joins TRBV11-2 and TRBJ2-1; the D gene is possibly TRBD2 (6 bases). The CDR3 loop spans 16 amino acids. CDR1 and CDR2 (germline): SGHAT, FQNNGV. V was cut by 5 bases and J by 1 base, with 15 bases left in between. As DNA, the CDR3 is TGTGCCAGCAGCCGCCGCGGGGCCCGTTCCTACAATGAGCAGTTCTTC. Protein: CASSRRGARSYNEQFF.

The V call is TRBV7-2, the J call TRBJ1-1, with TRBD1 identical over 7 bases. Germline V gene sequence: CDR1 SGHTA, CDR2 FQGNSA. The CDR3 is 13 amino acids. Trimming took 5 bases from V and 7 from J; bases not matched to a gene: 7. CDR3 bases: TGTGCCAGCAGCCAGAGACAGGGCCTTGAAGCTTTCTTT. Encoded protein: CASSQRQGLEAFF.

The V and J genes are TRBV28 and TRBJ1-1; no clear D. CDR1 and CDR2 (germline): MDHEN, SYDVKM. The ends were cut back, 6 bases at V and 7 bases at J, with 9 bases in the middle. The CDR3 length is 11 residues. The DNA for the CDR3 is TGTGCCAGCAGGCTCCACGGTGAAGCTTTCTTT. The encoded protein is CASRLHGEAFF.

This chain connects TRBV19 to TRBJ2-2; tentative D call: TRBD1 (5 bases). CDR3 length: 12 amino acids. CDR1 LNHDA and CDR2 SQIVND come from the germline V gene (reference sequence). The V gene lost 7 bases and the J gene lost 6 bases, with 9 bases spanning the gap. CDR3 nucleotides: TGTGCCAGTACCAGGGTACCCGGGGAGCTGTTTTTT. It yields the protein CASTRVPGELFF.

The chain is built from TRBV6-5 and TRBJ1-5, with D unresolved. This CDR3 spans 12 amino acids. V lost 6 bases and J 3 bases, leaving 6 bases between the germline ends. Germline V lookup: CDR1 MNHEY, CDR2 SVGAGI. The CDR3: CASRGLNQPQHF. The DNA for the CDR3 is TGTGCCAGCAGAGGACTCAATCAGCCCCAGCATTTT.

The V call is TRBV2, the J call TRBJ2-1, with 11 bases that match TRBD2. This CDR3 has 18 residues. The V gene end was trimmed by 5 bases and the J gene end by 7 bases; junction bases not matched to a gene: 16. The germline gives CDR1 SNHLY, CDR2 FYNNEI. The CDR3 region has the DNA TGTGCCAGCAGTTGGCTCGGTAAGACTAGCGGGGAAGGGAATGAGCAGTTCTTC. It encodes CASSWLGKTSGEGNEQFF.

This sequence joins TRBV3-1 (or the pseudogene TRBV3-2) and TRBJ1-4, with D tentatively TRBD1 (6 bases). CDR3 size: 19 residues. V was clipped by 4 bases and J by 8 bases, with 29 bases between them. In germline, CDR1 is LGHDT, CDR2 YNNKEL (reference sequence). The CDR3 sequence: CASSLPNEVGGTVGEKLFF. CDR3 nucleotide sequence: TGTGCCAGCAGCCTGCCGAACGAAGTAGGGGGTACGGTGGGGGAAAAACTGTTTTTT.

This chain joins TRBV30 and TRBJ2-5; D perhaps matches TRBD1 (6 bases). This CDR3 region has 14 residues. Germline assignment: CDR1 GTSNPN and CDR2 SVGIG (reference sequence). Trimming stripped 2 bases from V and 0 bases from J, with 10 bases between. The CDR3 spells CAWSWTDHQETQYF. In DNA form, the CDR3 reads TGTGCCTGGAGTTGGACAGATCACCAAGAGACCCAGTACTTC.

This clone was seen only a few times. The chain has TRBV5-5 and TRBJ2-5; D unclear. Trimming left V 2 bases short and J 1 base short, with 6 bases between. Per germline, CDR1 SGHKS and CDR2 YYEKEE (reference sequence). The CDR3 contains 13 residues. CDR3 nucleotide sequence: TGTGCCAGCAGCTTTGGAGCCCAAGAGACCCAGTACTTC. The encoded protein is CASSFGAQETQYF.

The rearrangement uses TRBV19 and TRBJ1-1; 8 nucleotides line up with TRBD1. CDR3 length: 15 residues. Trimming took 3 bases from V and 4 from J; bases not matched to a gene: 7. CDR1 LNHDA and CDR2 SQIVND come from the germline V gene (reference sequence). The CDR3 coding sequence is TGTGCCAGTAGTATTTCCGGGACAGGAGGCACTGAAGCTTTCTTT. Its protein product is CASSISGTGGTEAFF.

As DNA, the CDR3 is TGTGCCAGCAGCTTACGGGGACTAAATTACGAGCAGTACTTC. Translated: CASSLRGLNYEQYF. The V call is TRBV13, the J call TRBJ2-7; 7 bases align to TRBD2. Germline CDR1 and CDR2: PRHDT and FYEKMQ (reference sequence). The junction had 5 bases not matched to a gene; V was cut back by 2 bases and J by 4 bases. The CDR3 is made up of 14 amino acids.

The chain links TRBV19 to TRBJ1-4, with TRBD1 as a possible D gene (6 bases). The germline V gene has CDR1 LNHDA and CDR2 SQIVND (reference sequence). The V end was cut by 5 bases, the J end by 0 bases, with 10 bases between. This CDR3 spans 15 amino acids. The CDR3 DNA follows: TGTGCCAGTAGTGATAGACAGGCAACTAATGAAAAACTGTTTTTT. This encodes CASSDRQATNEKLFF.

This clone was counted only a few times. This chain uses TRBV19 with TRBJ1-2; TRBD1 matches 9 bases. This CDR3 has 13 residues. CDR1 and CDR2 (germline): LNHDA, SQIVND (reference sequence). V lost 8 bases, J lost 4 bases, and 5 bases stayed unmatched. CDR3 bases: TGTGCCAGTGGGACAGGGCGAAGCTATGGCTACACCTTC. As protein: CASGTGRSYGYTF.

V gene TRBV2 combines with J gene TRBJ2-7; tentative D call: TRBD1 (6 bases). Trimming took 8 bases from V and 9 from J, leaving 26 bases between them. Germline V gives CDR1 SNHLY, CDR2 FYNNEI. CDR3 length: 15 residues. The CDR3 coding sequence is TGTGCCAGCTTCTCCTGGGGACAAATCTACGCCGTGCAGTACTTC. Translated: CASFSWGQIYAVQYF.

The gene calls are TRBV5-1 and TRBJ1-6, with TRBD1 matching 7 bases. This CDR3 is 14 amino acids long. Germline V gene lookup returns CDR1 SGHRS and CDR2 YFSETQ. V lost 0 bases to trimming and J lost 9 bases; unmatched junction nucleotides: 3. This CDR3 is CASSLGQGSSPLHF. The CDR3 DNA is TGCGCCAGCAGCTTGGGACAGGGAAGTTCACCCCTCCACTTT. The full variable domain, completed using reference TRBV5-1 and TRBJ1-6, is KAGVTQTPRYLIKTRGQQVTLSCSPISGHRSVSWYQQTPGQGLQFLFEYFSETQRNKGNFPGRFSGRQFSNSRSEMNVSTLELGDSALYLCASSLGQGSSPLHFGNGTRLTVT.

This chain joins TRBV2 and TRBJ2-7, with 12 bases identical to TRBD2. J was trimmed by 4 bases and V by 5 bases; bases with no gene match: 3. CDR1 SNHLY and CDR2 FYNNEI come from the germline V gene. The CDR3 has 14 amino acids. The CDR3, as DNA: TGTGCCAGCAGTTCTAGCGGGGGGGCTTACGAGCAGTACTTC. As protein: CASSSSGGAYEQYF.

The chain couples TRBV29-1 to TRBJ1-2; TRBD1 matches at 9 bases. Germline loops: CDR1 SQVTM, CDR2 ANQGSEA. The CDR3 has 14 amino acids. Germline trimming cut 2 bases from V and 8 bases from J; bases unmatched to any gene: 9. The CDR3 sequence is CSVEKGQGSGGYTF. The DNA for the CDR3 is TGCAGCGTTGAAAAGGGACAGGGAAGCGGCGGCTACACCTTC.

This clone has a handful of counts. The V call is TRBV18, the J call TRBJ2-7, with TRBD1 matching over 9 bases. Germline trimming cut 3 bases from V and 3 bases from J; bases unmatched to any gene: 12. CDR1 and CDR2 from the germline V gene are KGHSH and LQKENI. The CDR3 sequence is 17 residues long. CDR3 protein: CASSPRTLGTGLYEQYV. The CDR3 region has the DNA TGTGCCAGCTCACCCCGGACCTTGGGGACAGGGCTCTACGAGCAGTACGTC.

The chain recombines TRBV27 with TRBJ1-5, with TRBD1 matching 8 bases. This CDR3 contains 17 residues. After removal of 2 bases from V and 3 bases from J, the junction contained 9 bases not matched to a gene. CDR1 is MNHEY, CDR2 SMNVEV, per germline (reference sequence). The CDR3 loop is CASSLRADRAYNQPQHF. Here the CDR3 DNA reads TGTGCCAGCAGTTTAAGGGCGGACAGGGCTTACAATCAGCCCCAGCATTTT.

The chain employs TRBV5-1 and TRBJ1-2; perhaps TRBD1 as D (6 bases). The CDR3 is 14 residues long. Trimming took off 5 bases at V and 2 bases at J, with 13 bases between the two ends. Germline CDR1 SGHRS, CDR2 YFSETQ. Here the CDR3 reads CASRPPQGNYGYTF. The CDR3, as DNA: TGCGCCAGCAGACCCCCCCAGGGGAACTATGGCTACACCTTC. Full variable domain (remainder filled in from reference TRBV5-1 and TRBJ1-2): KAGVTQTPRYLIKTRGQQVTLSCSPISGHRSVSWYQQTPGQGLQFLFEYFSETQRNKGNFPGRFSGRQFSNSRSEMNVSTLELGDSALYLCASRPPQGNYGYTFGSGTRLTVV.